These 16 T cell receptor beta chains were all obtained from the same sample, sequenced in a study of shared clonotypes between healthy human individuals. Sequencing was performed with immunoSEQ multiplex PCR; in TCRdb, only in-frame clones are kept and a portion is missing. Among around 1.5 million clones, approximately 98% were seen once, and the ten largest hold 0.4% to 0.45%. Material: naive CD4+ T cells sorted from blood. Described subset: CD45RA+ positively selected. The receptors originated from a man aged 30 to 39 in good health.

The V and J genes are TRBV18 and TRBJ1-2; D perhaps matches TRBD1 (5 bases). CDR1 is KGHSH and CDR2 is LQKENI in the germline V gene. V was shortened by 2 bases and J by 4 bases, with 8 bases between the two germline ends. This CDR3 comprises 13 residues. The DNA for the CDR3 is TGTGCCAGCTCACCAGGGGGTAGCTATGGCTACACCTTC. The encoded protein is CASSPGGSYGYTF.

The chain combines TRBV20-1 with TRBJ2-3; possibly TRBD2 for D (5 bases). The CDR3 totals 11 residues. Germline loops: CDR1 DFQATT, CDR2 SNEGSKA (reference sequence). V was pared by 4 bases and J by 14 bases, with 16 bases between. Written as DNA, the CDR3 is TGCAGTGCTACGGACCGTGCTGAGGGGTATTTT. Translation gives CSATDRAEGYF.

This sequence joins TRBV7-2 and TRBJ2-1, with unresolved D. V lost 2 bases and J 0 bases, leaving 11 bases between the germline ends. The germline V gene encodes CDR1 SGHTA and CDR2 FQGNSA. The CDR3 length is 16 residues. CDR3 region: CASSLIGYSSYNEQFF. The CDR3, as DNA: TGTGCCAGCAGCTTAATCGGCTATAGCTCCTACAATGAGCAGTTCTTC.

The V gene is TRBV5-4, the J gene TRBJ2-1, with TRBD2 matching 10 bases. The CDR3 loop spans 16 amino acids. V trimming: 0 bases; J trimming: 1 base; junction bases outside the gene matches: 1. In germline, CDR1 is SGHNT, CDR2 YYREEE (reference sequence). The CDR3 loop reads CASSLGSGRSYNEQFF. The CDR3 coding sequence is TGTGCCAGCAGCTTGGGTAGCGGGAGGTCCTACAATGAGCAGTTCTTC.

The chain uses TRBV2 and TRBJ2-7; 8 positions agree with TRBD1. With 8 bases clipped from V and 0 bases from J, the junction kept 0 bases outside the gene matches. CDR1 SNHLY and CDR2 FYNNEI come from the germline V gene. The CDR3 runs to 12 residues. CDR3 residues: CASQGASYEQYF. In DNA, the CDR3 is TGTGCCAGCCAGGGGGCCTCCTACGAGCAGTACTTC.

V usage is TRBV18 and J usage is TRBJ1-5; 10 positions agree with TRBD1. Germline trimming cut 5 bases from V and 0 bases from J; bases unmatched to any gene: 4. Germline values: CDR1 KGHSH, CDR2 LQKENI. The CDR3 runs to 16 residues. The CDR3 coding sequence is TGTGCCAGCTCAGCCGGGACAGGGGATAGCAATCAGCCCCAGCATTTT. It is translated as CASSAGTGDSNQPQHF.

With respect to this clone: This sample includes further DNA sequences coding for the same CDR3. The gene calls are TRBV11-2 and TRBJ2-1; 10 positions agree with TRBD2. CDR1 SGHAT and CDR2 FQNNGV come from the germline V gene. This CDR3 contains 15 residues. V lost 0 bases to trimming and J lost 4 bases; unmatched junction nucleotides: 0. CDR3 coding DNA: TGTGCCAGCAGCTTAGAACTAGCGGGATACAATGAGCAGTTCTTC. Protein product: CASSLELAGYNEQFF.

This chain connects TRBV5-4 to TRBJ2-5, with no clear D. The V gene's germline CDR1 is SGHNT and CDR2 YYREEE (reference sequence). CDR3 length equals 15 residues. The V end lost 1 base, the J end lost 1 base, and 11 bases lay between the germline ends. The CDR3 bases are TGTGCCAGCAGCTTGTCACAGAGGATCCAAGAGACCCAGTACTTC. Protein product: CASSLSQRIQETQYF.

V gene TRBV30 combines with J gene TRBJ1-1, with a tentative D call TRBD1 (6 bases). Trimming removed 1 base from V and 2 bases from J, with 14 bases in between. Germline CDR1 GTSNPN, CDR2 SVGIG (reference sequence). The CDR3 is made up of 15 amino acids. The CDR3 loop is CAWSAGDSRNTEAFF. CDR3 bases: TGTGCCTGGAGTGCAGGGGACTCCAGAAACACTGAAGCTTTCTTT. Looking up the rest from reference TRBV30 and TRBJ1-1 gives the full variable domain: SQTIHQWPATLVQPVGSPLSLECTVEGTSNPNLYWYRQAAGRGLQLLFYSVGIGQISSEVPQNLSASRPQDRQFILSSKKLLLSDSGFYLCAWSAGDSRNTEAFFGQGTRLTVV.

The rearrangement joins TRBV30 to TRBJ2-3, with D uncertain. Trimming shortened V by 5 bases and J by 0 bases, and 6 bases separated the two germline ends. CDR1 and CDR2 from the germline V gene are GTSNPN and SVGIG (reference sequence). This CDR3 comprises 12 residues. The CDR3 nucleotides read TGTGCCTGGGCTCCTAGCACAGATACGCAGTATTTT. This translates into CAWAPSTDTQYF.

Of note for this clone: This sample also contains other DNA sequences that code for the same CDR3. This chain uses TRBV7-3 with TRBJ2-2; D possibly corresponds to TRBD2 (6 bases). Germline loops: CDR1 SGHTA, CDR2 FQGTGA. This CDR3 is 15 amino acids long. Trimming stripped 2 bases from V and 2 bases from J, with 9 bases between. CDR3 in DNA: TGTGCCAGCAGCTTAGGAGGGGCTAACACCGGGGAGCTGTTTTTT. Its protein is CASSLGGANTGELFF.

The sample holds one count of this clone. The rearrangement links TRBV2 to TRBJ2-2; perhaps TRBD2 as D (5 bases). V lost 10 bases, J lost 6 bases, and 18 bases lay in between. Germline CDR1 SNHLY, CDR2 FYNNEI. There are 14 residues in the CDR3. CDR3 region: CATSLEGWAGELFF. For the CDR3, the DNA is TGTGCCACCAGCCTTGAGGGTTGGGCCGGGGAGCTGTTTTTT.

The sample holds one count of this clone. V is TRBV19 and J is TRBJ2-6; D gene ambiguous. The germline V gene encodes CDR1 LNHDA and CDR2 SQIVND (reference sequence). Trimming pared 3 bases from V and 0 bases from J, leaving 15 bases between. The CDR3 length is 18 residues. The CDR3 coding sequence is TGTGCCAGTAGTATCAGGTTGGGCAGGAGCTCTGGGGCCAACGTCCTGACTTTC. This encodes CASSIRLGRSSGANVLTF.

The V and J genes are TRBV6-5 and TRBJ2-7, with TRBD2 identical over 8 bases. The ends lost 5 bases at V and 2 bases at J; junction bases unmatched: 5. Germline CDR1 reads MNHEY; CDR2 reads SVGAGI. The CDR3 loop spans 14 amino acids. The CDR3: CASSRTSITYEQYF. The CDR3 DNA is TGTGCCAGCAGTCGGACTAGCATCACCTACGAGCAGTACTTC.

In DNA form, the CDR3 reads TGTGCCACCAGCAGATTCAAAGAGGGGCACGGGCGGCACATTCAGTACTTC. Translation gives CATSRFKEGHGRHIQYF. The chain has TRBV15 and TRBJ2-4; possibly TRBD1 or TRBD2 for D (5 bases each). Between the trimmed V and J ends, which lost 2 bases and 8 bases, there was a span of 22 bases. Germline CDR1 reads LNHNV; CDR2 reads YYDKDF (reference sequence). This CDR3 is 17 amino acids long.

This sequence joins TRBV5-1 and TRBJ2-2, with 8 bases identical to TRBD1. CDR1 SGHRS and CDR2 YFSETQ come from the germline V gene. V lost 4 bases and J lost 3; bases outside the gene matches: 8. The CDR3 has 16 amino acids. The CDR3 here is CASSPGAGGYTGELFF. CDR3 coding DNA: TGCGCCAGCAGCCCGGGGGCAGGGGGCTACACCGGGGAGCTGTTTTTT.